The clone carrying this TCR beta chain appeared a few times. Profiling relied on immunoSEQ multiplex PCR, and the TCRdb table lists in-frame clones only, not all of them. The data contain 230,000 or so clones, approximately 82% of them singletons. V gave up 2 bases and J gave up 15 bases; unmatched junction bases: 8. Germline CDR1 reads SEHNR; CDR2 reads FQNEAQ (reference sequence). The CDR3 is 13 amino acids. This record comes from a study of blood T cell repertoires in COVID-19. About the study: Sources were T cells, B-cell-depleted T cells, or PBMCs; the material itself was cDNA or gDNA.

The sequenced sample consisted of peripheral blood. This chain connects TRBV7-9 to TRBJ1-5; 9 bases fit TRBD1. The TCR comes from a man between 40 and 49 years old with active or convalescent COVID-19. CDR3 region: CASSLKDGTGLHF. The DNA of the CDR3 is TGTGCCAGCAGCTTAAAGGATGGGACAGGGCTGCATTTT.